The 12 T cell receptor beta chains in this list originate from one sample, sequenced in a study of human T cells and chemical hapten exposure. Described time point: patch test 1, 2 weeks after DPC sensitization. Treatment noted: therapeutic diphenylcyclopropenone sensitization with weekly scalp DPC. TCRdb reanalysed the RACE reads using MiXCR and keeps one entry per CDR3 protein. Of over 95,000 distinct CDR3 sequences in the sample, 12% were seen once. Sequenced material: whole blood, taken in connection with sensitization to the hapten diphenylcyclopropenone (DPC). The receptor set was obtained from a woman aged 40 to 55 with alopecia areata. Some clones in this sample may be carry-over from other donors' samples.

The chain carries TRBV18 and TRBJ2-3, with a tentative D call TRBD2 (6 bases). The CDR3 covers 15 residues. Looked up from germline, CDR1 is KGHSH and CDR2 is LQKENI. V lost 2 bases to trimming and J lost 2 bases, with 11 bases between them. The CDR3 spells CASSPRRDFTDTQYF. As DNA, the CDR3 is TGTGCCAGCTCACCAAGGAGGGACTTCACAGATACGCAGTATTTT.

There are a few counts of this clonotype. The rearrangement links TRBV4-2 to TRBJ2-5, with no clear D. The CDR3 runs 14 residues. The germline CDR1 and CDR2 sequences are LGHNA and YNFKEQ. With 0 bases removed from V and 7 bases from J, the gap between germline ends came to 12 bases. The CDR3 protein is CASSQDSDKGTQYF. The DNA for the CDR3 is TGTGCCAGCAGCCAAGACTCGGATAAGGGGACCCAGTACTTC.

J is TRBJ2-7 and V is TRBV13, with TRBD1 matching 8 bases. V shed 5 bases and J 2 bases; nucleotides not matched to a gene: 5. Germline CDR1 and CDR2: PRHDT and FYEKMQ (reference sequence). The CDR3 is made up of 14 amino acids. CDR3 nucleotides: TGTGCCAGCAGCCCCCGGGACAGGACCTACGAGCAGTACTTC. It specifies CASSPRDRTYEQYF.

The chain has TRBV20-1 and TRBJ2-7, with a possible D match to TRBD1 (7 bases). This CDR3 comprises 13 residues. Trimming shortened V by 7 bases and J by 0 bases, and 13 bases separated the two germline ends. Per the germline V gene, CDR1 is DFQATT and CDR2 is SNEGSKA (reference sequence). The CDR3 spells CSVGGQSSYEQYF. The CDR3 coding sequence is TGCAGTGTCGGGGGACAGAGCTCCTACGAGCAGTACTTC.

This chain uses TRBV24-1 with TRBJ2-1, with D perhaps matching TRBD1 (6 bases). V was shortened by 2 bases and J by 0 bases, with 13 bases between the two germline ends. CDR1 and CDR2 (germline): KGHDR, SFDVKD. The CDR3 is made up of 17 amino acids. For the CDR3, the DNA is TGTGCCACCAGTGATTCCGGAGACAGGAGCTCCTACAATGAGCAGTTCTTC. Translating gives CATSDSGDRSSYNEQFF.

The rearrangement links TRBV29-1 to TRBJ2-3, with TRBD2 as a possible D gene (5 bases). Looked up from germline, CDR1 is SQVTM and CDR2 is ANQGSEA. The CDR3 spans 14 residues. V was cut by 5 bases and J by 0 bases, with 12 bases left in between. The CDR3: CSVYSGVSTDTQYF. DNA of the CDR3: TGCAGCGTTTATTCCGGGGTCAGCACAGATACGCAGTATTTT.

This clonotype was found many times. The gene calls are TRBV29-1 and TRBJ1-1; D uncertain. V was shortened by 7 bases and J by 3 bases, with 12 bases between the two germline ends. CDR1 is SQVTM and CDR2 is ANQGSEA in the germline V gene. The CDR3 totals 12 residues. DNA of the CDR3: TGCAGCGCCTCGGACGTTTACACTGAAGCTTTCTTT. As protein: CSASDVYTEAFF.

In its sample, this clonotype was seen a few times. The chain carries TRBV18 and TRBJ1-5; TRBD1 aligns across 7 bases. The CDR3 runs to 18 residues. Germline V gene data show CDR1 as KGHSH and CDR2 as LQKENI. Losses at the gene ends were 2 bases for V and 1 base for J; bases not matched to a gene: 11. CDR3 sequence: CASSPSREGAGSNQPQHF. The DNA of the CDR3 is TGTGCCAGCTCACCAAGTAGGGAGGGGGCTGGCAGCAATCAGCCCCAGCATTTT.

This clonotype was detected a few times. The genes are TRBV28 and TRBJ1-5; D is possibly TRBD1 (5 bases). The CDR3 has 12 amino acids. Looked up from germline, CDR1 is MDHEN and CDR2 is SYDVKM. Trimming cost V 9 bases and J 5 bases, with 11 bases left between them. The CDR3 protein is CASKTDYQPQHF. DNA for the CDR3: TGTGCCAGTAAGACAGACTATCAGCCCCAGCATTTT.

The chain recombines TRBV11-3 with TRBJ2-7; D is undetermined. V lost 6 bases and J 0 bases, leaving 12 bases between the germline ends. The germline V gene has CDR1 SGHNT and CDR2 YENEEA. The CDR3 is 14 residues long. The CDR3 sequence is CASSSMSGSYEQYF. CDR3 nucleotide sequence: TGTGCCAGCAGTTCGATGTCTGGCTCCTACGAGCAGTACTTC. Full variable domain (remainder filled in from reference TRBV11-3 and TRBJ2-7): EAGVVQSPRYKIIEKKQPVAFWCNPISGHNTLYWYLQNLGQGPELLIRYENEEAVDDSQLPKDRFSAERLKGVDSTLKIQPAELGDSAVYLCASSSMSGSYEQYFGPGTRLTVT.

V and J are TRBV7-2 and TRBJ2-7; D tentatively reads TRBD1 or TRBD2 (5 bases each). This CDR3 spans 13 amino acids. The germline V gene has CDR1 SGHTA and CDR2 FQGNSA. The V end was cut by 0 bases, the J end by 6 bases, with 9 bases between. DNA of the CDR3: TGTGCCAGCAGCTTAGCTGGGGGAAGCGAGCAGTACTTC. Translation gives CASSLAGGSEQYF.

There are many counts of this clonotype. The J gene is TRBJ2-7, the V gene TRBV27, with 7 bases aligning to TRBD1. Germline CDR1 reads MNHEY; CDR2 reads SMNVEV (reference sequence). The CDR3 has 13 amino acids. Trimming cost V 8 bases and J 6 bases; bases outside gene matches: 10. The CDR3 sequence is CASSPLHRGEQYF. CDR3 coding DNA: TGTGCCAGCTCCCCTCTCCACAGGGGCGAGCAGTACTTC.